This T cell receptor beta chain comes out of a study of blood T cell repertoires in COVID-19. Measured with immunoSEQ multiplex PCR; TCRdb has only the in-frame clones, and not every one. The sample gives fewer than 150,000 clones, roughly 86% of which show up once; about 16% is in the top ten. The clonotype was recovered from a woman between 50 and 59 years old who had recovered from COVID-19. Sequenced: peripheral blood.

CDR3 nucleotide sequence: TGCGCCAGCAGCCAAGCAGGGGGCGGAGGTGGCTACACCTTC. This sequence encodes CASSQAGGGGGYTF. This chain links TRBV4-1 with TRBJ1-2, with TRBD1 identical over 8 bases. This CDR3 spans 14 amino acids. CDR1 is MGHRA, CDR2 YSYEKL, per germline. J lost 7 bases, V lost 1 base, and 5 bases had no gene match.